These 3 T cell receptor beta chains originate from one sample sequenced in a study of CD8+ T cells in alopecia areata. TCR sequencing used cDNA made by reverse transcription of extracted RNA. Assay: immunoSEQ multiplex PCR; the TCRdb copy retains only in-frame clones and omits some. Among under 150,000 clones, about two thirds were seen once, and the ten largest hold 35% to 45%. The material sequenced was CD8+ T cells sorted from blood. The receptors originated from a human donor in good health.

The chain joins TRBV7-9 to TRBJ2-3; the D is unclear. V was pared by 5 bases and J by 5 bases, with 14 bases between. The CDR3 has 14 residues. CDR1 is SEHNR, CDR2 FQNEAQ, per germline (reference sequence). CDR3 DNA sequence: TGTGCCAGCAGCCAGACCCTTTACGGAGATACGCAGTATTTT. Its protein product is CASSQTLYGDTQYF.

This rearrangement joins TRBV10-3 to TRBJ2-3; D is uncertain. Trimming cost V 2 bases and J 4 bases, with 10 bases left between them. CDR3 length: 14 residues. Germline V gene sequence: CDR1 ENHRY, CDR2 SYGVKD. CDR3 nucleotide sequence: TGTGCCATCAGTGAGCCTGGGGAATCAGATACGCAGTATTTT. Its protein product is CAISEPGESDTQYF.

This sequence joins TRBV23-1 and TRBJ2-4; D not certain. TRBV23-1 is assigned to the ORF class and has an uncertain function. The CDR3 is 16 residues long. The V end was cut by 2 bases, the J end by 0 bases, with 11 bases between. The CDR3 loop reads CASSQKSCEAKNIQYF. The CDR3 DNA sequence: TGCGCCAGCAGTCAAAAATCTTGTGAAGCCAAAAACATTCAGTACTTC.